This T cell receptor (beta chain) appears in the sequencing data of a study of T-cell memory formation after mild COVID-19. Study-wide results and limits: Mainly CM and EM harbored the contracting CD4+ clones; mainly EMRA harbored the CD8+ ones. Cross-reactive memory appears to have joined, as suggested by some responding clones showing up in pre-infection memory.

The ends were cut back, 0 bases at V and 5 bases at J, with 13 bases in the middle. There are 15 residues in the CDR3. Germline CDR1 is SGHTA and CDR2 is FQGTGA. About this clonotype: Its antigen is not identified.

From 5'RACE with constant-segment primers came TCR alpha and TCR beta cDNA libraries that carried sample barcodes and UMIs. One entry per CDR3 protein results from TCRdb running MiXCR on the 5' RACE reads. The sample contains fewer than 700,000 distinct CDR3 sequences, roughly 18% of which appear only once. This rearrangement joins TRBV7-3 to TRBJ2-5; D gene unclear. This sequence originates from an adult woman who had mild COVID-19 (a few samples of this study predate the infection). Cell type and time point are not known. Sequenced sample: PBMCs or a T cell subset sorted from them (not recorded which). The CDR3 bases are TGTGCCAGCAGCTTAACGGGCCTAGGATATGAGACCCAGTACTTC. It yields the protein CASSLTGLGYETQYF.